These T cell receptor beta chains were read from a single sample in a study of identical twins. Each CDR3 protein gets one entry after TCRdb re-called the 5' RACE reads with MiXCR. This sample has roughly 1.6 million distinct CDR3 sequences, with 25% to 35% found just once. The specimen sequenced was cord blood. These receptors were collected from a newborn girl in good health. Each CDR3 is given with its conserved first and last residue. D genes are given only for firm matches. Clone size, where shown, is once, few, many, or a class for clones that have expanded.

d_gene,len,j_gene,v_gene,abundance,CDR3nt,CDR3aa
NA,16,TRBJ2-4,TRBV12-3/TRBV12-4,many,TGTGCCAGCAGTTTTAGGTCGGGATCGGGTAAAAACATTCAGTACTTC,CASSFRSGSGKNIQYF
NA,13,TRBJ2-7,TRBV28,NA,TGTGCCAGCAGTTTCAGGGCGGTATACGAGCAGTACTTC,CASSFRAVYEQYF
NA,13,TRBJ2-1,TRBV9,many,TGTGCCAGCAGCCAGACTAGTCTTGGTGAGCAGTTCTTC,CASSQTSLGEQFF
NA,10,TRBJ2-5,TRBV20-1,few,TGCAGTGCTAGAATCAATGAGCAGTACTTC,CSARINEQYF
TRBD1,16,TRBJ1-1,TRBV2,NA,TGTGCCAGCAGTTTAACGGGACAGGGCCATGCCGCTGAAGCTTTCTTT,CASSLTGQGHAAEAFF
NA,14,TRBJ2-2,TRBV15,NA,TGTGCCACCAGCATCGAATGGGACACCGGGGAGCTGTTTTTT,CATSIEWDTGELFF
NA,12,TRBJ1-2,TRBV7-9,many,TGTGCCAGCAGTTCTAGGGGTGGTGGCTACACCTTC,CASSSRGGGYTF
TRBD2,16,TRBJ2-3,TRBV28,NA,TGTGCCAGCACACTAGCGGGACGTTCTAGCACAGATACGCAGTATTTT,CASTLAGRSSTDTQYF
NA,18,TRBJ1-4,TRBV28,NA,TGTGCCTGCAGTTCCTCCGCCTGGCGCCGCCGAACTAATGAAAAACTGTTTTTT,CACSSSAWRRRTNEKLFF
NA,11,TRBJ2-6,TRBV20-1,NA,TGCAGTGCTTCTGCGGCCAACGTCCTGACTTTC,CSASAANVLTF
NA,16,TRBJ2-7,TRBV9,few,TGTGCCAGCAGCGTAGCCGACGCGGACAGCTCCTACGAGCAGTACTTC,CASSVADADSSYEQYF
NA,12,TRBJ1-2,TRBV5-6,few,TGTGCCAGCAGCTTGGAAGGACCTGGCTACACCTTC,CASSLEGPGYTF
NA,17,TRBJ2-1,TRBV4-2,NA,TGTGCCAGCAGCCAAGATGGATTCCCTAGCTCCTACAATGAGCAGTTCTTC,CASSQDGFPSSYNEQFF
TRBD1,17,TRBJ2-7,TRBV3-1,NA,TGTGCCAGCAGCCAAGTGGGTATCCGGGACAGAACCTACGAGCAGTACTTC,CASSQVGIRDRTYEQYF
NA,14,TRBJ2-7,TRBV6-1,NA,TGTGCCAGCCGAATTTCCGGGGCCGACTACGAGCAGTACTTC,CASRISGADYEQYF
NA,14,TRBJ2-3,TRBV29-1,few,TGCAGCGTTGACCAACGAGGCCACACAGATACGCAGTATTTT,CSVDQRGHTDTQYF
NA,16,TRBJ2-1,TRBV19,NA,TGTGCCAGTAGTATAGGGACTCTAGGACCCTACGATGAGCAGTTCTTC,CASSIGTLGPYDEQFF